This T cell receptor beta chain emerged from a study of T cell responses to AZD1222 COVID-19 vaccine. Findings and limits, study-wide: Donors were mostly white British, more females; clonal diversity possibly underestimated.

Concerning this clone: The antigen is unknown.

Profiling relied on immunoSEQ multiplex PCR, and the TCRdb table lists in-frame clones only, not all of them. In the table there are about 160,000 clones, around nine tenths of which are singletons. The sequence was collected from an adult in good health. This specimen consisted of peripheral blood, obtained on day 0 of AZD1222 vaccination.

CDR3 in DNA: TGTGCCAGCAGTGACCCGGGGAGGGCAGATACGCAGTATTTT. This encodes CASSDPGRADTQYF. This chain joins TRBV2 and TRBJ2-3; 7 positions match TRBD2. Germline V lookup: CDR1 SNHLY, CDR2 FYNNEI. V was clipped by 3 bases and J by 4 bases; unmatched bases: 4. The CDR3 runs to 14 residues.